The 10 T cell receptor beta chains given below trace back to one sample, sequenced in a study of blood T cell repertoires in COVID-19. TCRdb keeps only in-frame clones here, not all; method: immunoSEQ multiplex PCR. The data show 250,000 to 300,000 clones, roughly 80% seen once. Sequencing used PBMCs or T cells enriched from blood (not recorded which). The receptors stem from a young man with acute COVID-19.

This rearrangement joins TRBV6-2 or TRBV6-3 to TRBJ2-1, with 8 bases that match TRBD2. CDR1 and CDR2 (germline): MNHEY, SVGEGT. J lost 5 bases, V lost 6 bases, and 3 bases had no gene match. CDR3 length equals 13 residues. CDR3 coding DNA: TGTGCCAGCAGCGGGGGGGCGGACAATGAGCAGTTCTTC. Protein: CASSGGADNEQFF.

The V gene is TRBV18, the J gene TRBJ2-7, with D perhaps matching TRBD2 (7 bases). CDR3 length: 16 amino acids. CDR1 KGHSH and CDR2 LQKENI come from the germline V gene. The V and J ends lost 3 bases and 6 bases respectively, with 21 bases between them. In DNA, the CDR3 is TGTGCCAGCTCACCCACGCCCCGGGGGGCAGGGGCCGAGCAGTACGTC. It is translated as CASSPTPRGAGAEQYV.

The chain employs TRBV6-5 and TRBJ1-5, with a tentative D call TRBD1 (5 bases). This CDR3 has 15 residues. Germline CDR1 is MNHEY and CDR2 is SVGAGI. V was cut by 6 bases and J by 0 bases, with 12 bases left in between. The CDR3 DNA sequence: TGTGCCAGCAGCCTGACAGACGATAGCAATCAGCCCCAGCATTTT. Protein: CASSLTDDSNQPQHF.

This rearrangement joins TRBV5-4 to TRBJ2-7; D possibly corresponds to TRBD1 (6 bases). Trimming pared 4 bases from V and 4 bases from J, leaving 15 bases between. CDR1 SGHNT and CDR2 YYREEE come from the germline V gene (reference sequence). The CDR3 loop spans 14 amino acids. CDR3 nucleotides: TGTGCCAGCAGCAACCGGGACAAACCGTACGAGCAGTACGTC. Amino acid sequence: CASSNRDKPYEQYV.

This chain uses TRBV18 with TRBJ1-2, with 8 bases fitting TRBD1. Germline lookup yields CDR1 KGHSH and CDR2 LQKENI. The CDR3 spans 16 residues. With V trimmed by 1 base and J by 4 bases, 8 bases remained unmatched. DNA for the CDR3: TGTGCCAGCTCACCACTGAAGGACAGGGACATCTATGGCTACACCTTC. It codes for CASSPLKDRDIYGYTF.

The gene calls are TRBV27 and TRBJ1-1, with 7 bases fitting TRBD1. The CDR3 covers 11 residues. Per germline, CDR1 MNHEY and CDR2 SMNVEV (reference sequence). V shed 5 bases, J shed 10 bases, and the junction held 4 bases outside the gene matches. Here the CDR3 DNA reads TGTGCCAGCAGTGCAGGGGGTAGAGCTTTCTTT. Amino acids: CASSAGGRAFF.

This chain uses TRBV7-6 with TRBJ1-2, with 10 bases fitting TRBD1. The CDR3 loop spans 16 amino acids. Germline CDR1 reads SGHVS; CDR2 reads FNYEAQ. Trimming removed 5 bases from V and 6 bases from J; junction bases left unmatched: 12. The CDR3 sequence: CASSQGPGQGWDGYTF. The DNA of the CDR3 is TGTGCCAGCAGCCAGGGACCGGGACAGGGGTGGGATGGCTACACCTTC.

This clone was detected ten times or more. The DNA for the CDR3 is TGTGCCAGCAGCCAAGATCGGACAGGGGGAGCAGAGACCCAGTACTTC. Its protein product is CASSQDRTGGAETQYF. The chain carries TRBV4-2 and TRBJ2-5; 10 bases are shared with TRBD1. Germline-derived CDR1 and CDR2 are LGHNA and YNFKEQ. CDR3 length: 16 amino acids. V was pared by 0 bases and J by 4 bases, with 5 bases of the junction left unmatched.

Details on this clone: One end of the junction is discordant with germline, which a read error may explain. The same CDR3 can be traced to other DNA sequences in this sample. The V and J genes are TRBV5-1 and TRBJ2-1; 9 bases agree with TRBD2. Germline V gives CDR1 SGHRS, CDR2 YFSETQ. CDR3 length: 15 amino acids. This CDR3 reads CASSSSGSSYNEQFF. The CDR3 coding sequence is TGTGCCAGCAGCAGTAGCGGGAGCTCCTACAATGAGCAGTTCTTC.

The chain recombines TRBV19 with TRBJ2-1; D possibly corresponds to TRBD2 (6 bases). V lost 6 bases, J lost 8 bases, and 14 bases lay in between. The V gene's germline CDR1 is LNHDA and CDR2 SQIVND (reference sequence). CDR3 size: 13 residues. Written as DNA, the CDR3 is TGTGCCAGTAGACGGACGGGGGTTTATGAGCAGTTCTTC. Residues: CASRRTGVYEQFF. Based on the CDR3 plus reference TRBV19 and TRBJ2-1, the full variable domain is DGGITQSPKYLFRKEGQNVTLSCEQNLNHDAMYWYRQDPGQGLRLIYYSQIVNDFQKGDIAEGYSVSREKKESFPLTVTSAQKNPTAFYLCASRRTGVYEQFFGPGTRLTVL.